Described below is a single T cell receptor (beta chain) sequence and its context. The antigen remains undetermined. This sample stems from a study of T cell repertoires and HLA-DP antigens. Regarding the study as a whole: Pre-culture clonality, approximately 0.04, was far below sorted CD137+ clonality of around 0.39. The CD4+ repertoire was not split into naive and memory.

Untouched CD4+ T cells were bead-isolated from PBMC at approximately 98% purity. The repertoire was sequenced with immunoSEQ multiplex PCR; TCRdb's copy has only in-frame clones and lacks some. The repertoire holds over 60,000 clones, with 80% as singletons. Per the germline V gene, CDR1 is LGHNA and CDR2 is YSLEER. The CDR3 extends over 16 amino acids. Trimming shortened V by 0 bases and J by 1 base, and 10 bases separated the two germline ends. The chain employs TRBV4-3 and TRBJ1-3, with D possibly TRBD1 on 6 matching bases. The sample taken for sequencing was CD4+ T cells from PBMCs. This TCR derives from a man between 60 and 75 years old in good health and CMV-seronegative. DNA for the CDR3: TGCGCCAGCAGCCAAGAAGGGACACATTCTGGAAACACCATATATTTT. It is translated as CASSQEGTHSGNTIYF.